Here is one T cell receptor beta chain with its context. With V trimmed by 1 base and J by 3 bases, 5 bases remained unmatched. The CDR3 runs to 15 residues. Germline V lookup: CDR1 SGDLS, CDR2 YYNGEE. Assay used: immunoSEQ multiplex PCR; TCRdb lists only in-frame clones, some missing. The data hold approximately 60,000 clones, with 95% to 96% observed a single time. The data are from a study of brain T cells in children with intractable seizures. This receptor was identified in a boy in the first two years of life with focal cortical dysplasia and intractable seizures. The material was peripheral blood, obtained at surgery. The chain has TRBV9 and TRBJ2-7; TRBD2 matches 9 bases. In DNA form, the CDR3 reads TGTGCCAGCAGCGTACTAGCGGGGATAAACTACGAGCAGTACTTC. This codes for CASSVLAGINYEQYF.